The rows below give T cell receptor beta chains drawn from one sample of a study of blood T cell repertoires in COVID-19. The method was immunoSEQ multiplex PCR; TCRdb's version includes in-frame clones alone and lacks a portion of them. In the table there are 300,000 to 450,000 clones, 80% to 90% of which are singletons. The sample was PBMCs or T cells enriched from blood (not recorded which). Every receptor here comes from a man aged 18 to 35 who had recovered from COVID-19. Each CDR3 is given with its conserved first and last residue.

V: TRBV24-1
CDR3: CATQGRFESEQYF

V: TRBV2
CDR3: CASMPWTDNEQFF

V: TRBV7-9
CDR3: CASSFRGGYGYTF

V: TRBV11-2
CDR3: CASSAPPGVGYTF

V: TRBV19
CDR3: CASSIGAGGRGETQYF

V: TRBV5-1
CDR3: CASSLGGSNEQFF

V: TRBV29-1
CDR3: CSVEDLQETQYF

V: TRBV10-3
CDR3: CAISESPDSSGNTIYF

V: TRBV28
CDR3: CASSSGGRAGELFF

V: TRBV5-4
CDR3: CASSLAGGTGELFF

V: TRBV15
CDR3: CATSRSKGTLDEQYF

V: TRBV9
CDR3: CASSVRQGSSADTQYF

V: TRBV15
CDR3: CATSREQGNTYEQYF

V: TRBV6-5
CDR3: CASSRQGAITDTQYF

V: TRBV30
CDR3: CAWSPRTGETQYF

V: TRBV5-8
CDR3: CASSLVVQSGNQPQHF

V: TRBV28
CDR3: CASSLTGPYGYTF

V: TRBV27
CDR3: CASSSSSYNEQFF

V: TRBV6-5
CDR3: CASSTRDRGQDTQYF

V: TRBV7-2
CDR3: CASSLGLAGGLAGEQFF

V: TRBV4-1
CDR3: CASSLGGTQGEKLFF

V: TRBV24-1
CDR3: CATSYWDRGVNSYNEQFF

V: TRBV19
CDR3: CASSISLGREAFF

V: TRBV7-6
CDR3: CASSFSGRINNEQFF

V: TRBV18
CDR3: CASSPPTRTGGFLRSYNSPLHF

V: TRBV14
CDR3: CASSPRGRWGYTF

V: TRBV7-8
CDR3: CASSQRLTSYEQYF

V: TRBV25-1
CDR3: CASSDPGQGYEQYF

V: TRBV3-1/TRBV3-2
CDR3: CASSHKAGDTEAFF

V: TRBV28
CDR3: CASSFERSGNIEQYF

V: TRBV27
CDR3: CASSFRDTGYTF

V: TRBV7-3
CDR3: CASSPGQGNTIYF

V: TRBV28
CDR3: CASRSSGPETQYF

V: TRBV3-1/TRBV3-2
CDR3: CASRETGGRGYTF

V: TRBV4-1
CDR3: CASSQDPTGLNGYTF

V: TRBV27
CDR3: CASRDYKETQYF

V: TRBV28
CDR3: CASSSGGGASNQPQHF

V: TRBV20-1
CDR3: CSASGLAGLSRGNEQFF

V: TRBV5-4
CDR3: CASSLGSSGKNNEQFF

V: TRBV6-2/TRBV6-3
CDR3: CASSRGSREGQPQHF

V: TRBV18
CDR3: CASSPGIGGQEQYF